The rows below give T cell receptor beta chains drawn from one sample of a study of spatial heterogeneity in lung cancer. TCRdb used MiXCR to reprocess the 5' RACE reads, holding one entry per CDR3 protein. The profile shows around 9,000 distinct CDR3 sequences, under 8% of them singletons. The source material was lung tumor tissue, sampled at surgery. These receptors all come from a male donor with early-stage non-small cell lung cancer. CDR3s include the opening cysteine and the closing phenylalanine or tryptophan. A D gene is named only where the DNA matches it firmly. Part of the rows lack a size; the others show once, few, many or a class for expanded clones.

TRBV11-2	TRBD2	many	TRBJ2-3	TGTGCCAGCAGGGTAGCGGGGGCCGCGGATTTTACGCAGTATTTT	CASRVAGAADFTQYF
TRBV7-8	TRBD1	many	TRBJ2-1	TGTGCCAGCAGCTTAAGGGACAGGGGGCGCGGGGGGGGCTTCAATGAGCAGTTCTTC	CASSLRDRGRGGGFNEQFF
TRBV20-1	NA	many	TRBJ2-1	TGCAGTGCTACCCGACTTGTTGACAATGAGCAGTTCTTC	CSATRLVDNEQFF
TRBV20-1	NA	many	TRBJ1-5	TGCAGTGCTAGAGATGCGGGTAGCAATCAGCCCCAGCATTTT	CSARDAGSNQPQHF
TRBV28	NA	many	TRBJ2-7	TGTGCCAGTGGATACTACGAGCAGTACTTC	CASGYYEQYF
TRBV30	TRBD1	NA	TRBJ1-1	TGTGCCTGGAGTCCCATCCGACGACAGGGAGGCACTGAAGCTTTCTTT	CAWSPIRRQGGTEAFF
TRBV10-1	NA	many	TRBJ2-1	TGCGCCAGCAGTCAATCTAGAACTGATGAGCAGTTCTTC	CASSQSRTDEQFF
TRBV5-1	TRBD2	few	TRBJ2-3	TGCGCCAGCAGCTCAACTGGACTAGCGGGGGGGTTTTTT	CASSSTGLAGGFF
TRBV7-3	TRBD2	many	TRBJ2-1	TGTGCCAGCAGCTCAGCGGGGGGGCGGTACAATGAGCAGTTCTTC	CASSSAGGRYNEQFF
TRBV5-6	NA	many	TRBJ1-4	TGTGCCAGCAGCTTGCCAACTAATGAAAAACTGTTTTTT	CASSLPTNEKLFF
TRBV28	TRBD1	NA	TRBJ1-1	TGTGCCAGCATTATTACCTCGCAAGGGGGCCTCACTGAAGCTTTCTTT	CASIITSQGGLTEAFF
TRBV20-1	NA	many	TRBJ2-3	TGCAGTGCTAGAGGACTAACCCTCACAGATACGCAGTATTTT	CSARGLTLTDTQYF
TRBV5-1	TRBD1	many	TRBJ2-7	TGCGCCAGCCAACTCAGCGACAGGGGCTCCTACGAGCAGTACTTC	CASQLSDRGSYEQYF
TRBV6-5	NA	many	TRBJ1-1	TGTGCCAGCAGTTCCTACATACAGGGTTGGACTGAAGCTTTCTTT	CASSSYIQGWTEAFF
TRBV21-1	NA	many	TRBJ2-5	TGTGCCAGCAGCAAAGAGGACATGGCCAGGCAAGACCAAGAGACCCAGTACTTC	CASSKEDMARQDQETQYF
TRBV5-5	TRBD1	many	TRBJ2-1	TGTGCCAGCAGCTTGGCGGGACAGATTTCCTACAATGAGCAGTTCTTC	CASSLAGQISYNEQFF
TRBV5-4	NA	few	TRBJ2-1	TGTGCCAGCAGCTTGGCCGACCAATCTGGGTTCTTC	CASSLADQSGFF
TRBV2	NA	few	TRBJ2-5	TGTGCCAGCAGTCCGACGCCCACTCAAGAGACCCAGTACTTC	CASSPTPTQETQYF
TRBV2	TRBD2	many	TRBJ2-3	TGTGCCAGCAGTGAAGCCAGTACTAGCGGATCCACAGATACGCAGTATTTT	CASSEASTSGSTDTQYF
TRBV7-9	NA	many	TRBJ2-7	TGTGCCAGCAGAAGGGACGGACCACGCGACGAGCAGTACTTC	CASRRDGPRDEQYF
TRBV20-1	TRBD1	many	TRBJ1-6	TGCAGTGCTAGAGATATCGACAGGGGTGGTCCCTATAATTCACCCCTCCACTTT	CSARDIDRGGPYNSPLHF
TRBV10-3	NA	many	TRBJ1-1	TGTGCCATCAGGGCTGGACAGCCGAACACTGAAGCTTTCTTT	CAIRAGQPNTEAFF
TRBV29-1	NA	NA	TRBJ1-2	TGCAGCGTTCACGGGGATCCATCTAACTATGGCTACACCTTC	CSVHGDPSNYGYTF
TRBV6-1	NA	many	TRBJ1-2	TGTGCCAGCAGTCTCGCACTCCATTATGGCTACACCTTC	CASSLALHYGYTF
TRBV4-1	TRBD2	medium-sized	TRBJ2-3	TGCGCCAGCAGCCAAGGGACTAGCGAGGATACGCAGTATTTT	CASSQGTSEDTQYF
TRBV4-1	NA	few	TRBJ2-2	TGCGCCAGCAGCCAAGGGGGCCCCGGGGAGCTGTTTTTT	CASSQGGPGELFF
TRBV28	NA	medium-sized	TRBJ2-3	TGTGCCAGCTTGGGGAGGTGGGATACGCAGTATTTT	CASLGRWDTQYF
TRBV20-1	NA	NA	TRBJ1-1	TGCAGTGCTAGAGATCAATCAGGGGCGACAGTGAACACTGAAGCTTTCTTT	CSARDQSGATVNTEAFF
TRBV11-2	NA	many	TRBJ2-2	TGTGCCAGCAGGGGTTCCGGGACCGGTGGACCCGGGGAGCTGTTTTTT	CASRGSGTGGPGELFF
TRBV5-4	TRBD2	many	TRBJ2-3	TGTGCCAGCAGCTTGGGGAGACTAGCGGGGGGGACTAGCACAGATACGCAGTATTTT	CASSLGRLAGGTSTDTQYF
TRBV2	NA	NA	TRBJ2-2	TGTGCCAGCCACCCGGGTGACGCGAACAAAGGGGAGCTGTTTTTT	CASHPGDANKGELFF
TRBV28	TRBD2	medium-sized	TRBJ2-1	TGTGCCAGCAGTTCTAGCGGGGAAGGCAATGAGCAGTTCTTC	CASSSSGEGNEQFF
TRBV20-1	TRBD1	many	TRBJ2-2	TGCAGTGCTATCGACAGGGGGCTCACCGGGGAGCTGTTTTTT	CSAIDRGLTGELFF